These T cell receptor beta chains were read from a single sample in a study of blood T cell repertoires in COVID-19. Produced via immunoSEQ multiplex PCR; TCRdb's table is partial and in-frame only. The sample has some 160,000 clones; around nine tenths are singletons. The specimen sequenced was peripheral blood. Receptors originate from a woman of 80 years or more with COVID-19, enrolled during active disease. The CDR3 runs from the conserved cysteine through the conserved F or W. Each record gives: J gene, clone size, D gene, V gene, CDR3 DNA, CDR3 protein. A D gene is named only where the DNA matches it firmly. Rows give clone size only sometimes, using once, few, many, or a class for an expanded clone.

J: TRBJ2-5
size: .
D: .
V: TRBV6-2/TRBV6-3
DNA: TGTGCCAGCAGTTACTCGACGGGGGGCCGAGAGACCCAGTACTTC
CDR3: CASSYSTGGRETQYF

J: TRBJ2-1
size: once
D: .
V: TRBV28
DNA: TGTGCCAGCAGTCCGGTCGGACAGAGGGCTTACAATGAGCAGTTCTTC
CDR3: CASSPVGQRAYNEQFF

J: TRBJ1-1
size: few
D: TRBD1
V: TRBV3-1/TRBV3-2
DNA: TGTGCCAGCAGCCAGGGGACAGGATCAAGTGAAGCTTTCTTT
CDR3: CASSQGTGSSEAFF

J: TRBJ2-2
size: .
D: .
V: TRBV9
DNA: TGTGCCAGCAGGGCAGCGAACACCGGGGAGCTGTTTTTT
CDR3: CASRAANTGELFF

J: TRBJ2-6
size: .
D: .
V: TRBV27
DNA: TGTGCCAGCAGCCCCGCGGTTGGGGCCAACGTCCTGACTTTC
CDR3: CASSPAVGANVLTF

J: TRBJ1-2
size: .
D: .
V: TRBV19
DNA: TGTGCCAGTAGCGAACAGGGAGACTATGGCTACACCTTC
CDR3: CASSEQGDYGYTF

J: TRBJ1-3
size: .
D: .
V: TRBV6-1
DNA: TGTGCCAGCAGTGAAGTAATGGGAAACACCATATATTTT
CDR3: CASSEVMGNTIYF

J: TRBJ1-1
size: .
D: TRBD1
V: TRBV3-1/TRBV3-2
DNA: TGTGCCAGCAGCCTTCCCGGACAGGCCACTGAAGCTTTCTTT
CDR3: CASSLPGQATEAFF

J: TRBJ2-7
size: .
D: TRBD2
V: TRBV5-1
DNA: TGCGCCAGCAGCCCGGAGGGCCTAACTAGCGGCTACGAGCAGTACTTC
CDR3: CASSPEGLTSGYEQYF

J: TRBJ2-3
size: once
D: TRBD2
V: TRBV5-4
DNA: TGTGCCAGCAGCTTGGAGCCTAGCGGGAGGCCAGATACGCAGTATTTT
CDR3: CASSLEPSGRPDTQYF

J: TRBJ2-1
size: .
D: TRBD1
V: TRBV5-1
DNA: TGCGCCAGCAGCCCCGGCGGGACAGGGGACAATGAGCAGTTCTTC
CDR3: CASSPGGTGDNEQFF

J: TRBJ2-1
size: .
D: .
V: TRBV7-9
DNA: TGTGCCAGCAGCTTAGTGGCGGGAAGCTCCTACAATGAGCAGTTCTTC
CDR3: CASSLVAGSSYNEQFF

J: TRBJ2-7
size: .
D: TRBD2
V: TRBV27
DNA: TGTGCCAGCAGAGGAGGGACTAGCGGGACGGGAGAGCAGTACTTC
CDR3: CASRGGTSGTGEQYF

J: TRBJ2-7
size: .
D: TRBD1
V: TRBV19
DNA: TGTGCCAGTAGCCGCCACAGGGGACAGGGCTACGAGCAGTACTTC
CDR3: CASSRHRGQGYEQYF

J: TRBJ2-3
size: .
D: .
V: TRBV9
DNA: TGTGCCAGCAGCCCGAGCACAGATACGCAGTATTTT
CDR3: CASSPSTDTQYF

J: TRBJ2-7
size: .
D: .
V: TRBV9
DNA: TGTGCCAGCAGCGCCGAGGGGGGACAGCCCTCCTACGAGCAGTACTTC
CDR3: CASSAEGGQPSYEQYF

J: TRBJ1-1
size: .
D: .
V: TRBV7-6
DNA: TGTGCCAGCAGCTTATCGGGGATGCAGGCCACTGAAGCTTTCTTT
CDR3: CASSLSGMQATEAFF

J: TRBJ1-4
size: .
D: .
V: TRBV4-2
DNA: TGTGCCAGCAGCCAACCGACAGGAGATAATGAAAAACTGTTTTTT
CDR3: CASSQPTGDNEKLFF

J: TRBJ2-5
size: .
D: TRBD2
V: TRBV20-1
DNA: TGCAGTGCCAGTTGGACTAGCGGGCGCCAAGAGACCCAGTACTTC
CDR3: CSASWTSGRQETQYF

J: TRBJ2-2
size: .
D: TRBD1
V: TRBV6-5
DNA: TGTGCCAGCAGATCTACAGGGGAAAAGGAGCTGTTTTTT
CDR3: CASRSTGEKELFF

J: TRBJ1-6
size: .
D: .
V: TRBV7-2
DNA: TGTGCCAGCAGCTTAAGGGAGGGTAATTCACCCCTCCACTTT
CDR3: CASSLREGNSPLHF

J: TRBJ1-2
size: .
D: .
V: TRBV19
DNA: TGTGCCAGTAGCGGACAGAACTATGGCTACACCTTC
CDR3: CASSGQNYGYTF

J: TRBJ1-6
size: .
D: .
V: TRBV28
DNA: TGTGCCAGCAGTTTATTGACCGGGAATTCACCCCTCCACTTT
CDR3: CASSLLTGNSPLHF

J: TRBJ2-2
size: .
D: .
V: TRBV5-1
DNA: TGCGCCAGCAGCTTGGCAGCGACCAGCGGGCCCGGGGAGCTGTTTTTT
CDR3: CASSLAATSGPGELFF

J: TRBJ1-5
size: .
D: TRBD1
V: TRBV27
DNA: TGTGCCAGCAGTTTAGGGACAGGGTGGGGACAGCCCCAGCATTTT
CDR3: CASSLGTGWGQPQHF

J: TRBJ2-4
size: once
D: TRBD2
V: TRBV28
DNA: TGTGCCAGCAGAAGACTAGCGGGCCCCTCGAACATTCAGTACTTC
CDR3: CASRRLAGPSNIQYF

J: TRBJ1-5
size: once
D: .
V: TRBV19
DNA: TGTGCCAGTAGTGGACAGAGCAGTCAGCCCCAGCATTTT
CDR3: CASSGQSSQPQHF

J: TRBJ2-1
size: .
D: TRBD2
V: TRBV28
DNA: TGTGCCAGCAGACCAGCGGGAGGTGACAATGAGCAGTTCTTC
CDR3: CASRPAGGDNEQFF

J: TRBJ2-7
size: .
D: TRBD1
V: TRBV6-2/TRBV6-3
DNA: TGTGCCAGCACCCCGGGACAGGGTACCTACGAGCAGTACTTC
CDR3: CASTPGQGTYEQYF

J: TRBJ2-5
size: .
D: .
V: TRBV5-6
DNA: TGTGCCAGCAGCTGGTCCGGAGAAGAGACCCAGTACTTC
CDR3: CASSWSGEETQYF

J: TRBJ2-7
size: .
D: TRBD1
V: TRBV15
DNA: TGTGCCACCAGCACCGGGACAGAGTGGGGCTACGAGCAGTACTTC
CDR3: CATSTGTEWGYEQYF

J: TRBJ2-7
size: .
D: .
V: TRBV4-3
DNA: TGCGCCAGCAGCCAAGGACCCTCGGCGGGGGCCTCCTACGAGCAGTACTTC
CDR3: CASSQGPSAGASYEQYF

J: TRBJ1-1
size: .
D: .
V: TRBV5-6
DNA: TGTGCCAGCAGCTTGGAAGCACAGTTAATGAACACTGAAGCTTTCTTT
CDR3: CASSLEAQLMNTEAFF

J: TRBJ1-5
size: .
D: .
V: TRBV5-8
DNA: TGTGCCAGCAGCAGCGGACAGAGCAATCAGCCCCAGCATTTT
CDR3: CASSSGQSNQPQHF

J: TRBJ1-1
size: .
D: .
V: TRBV2
DNA: TGTGCCAGCAAAAGGACAGAAGTCACTGAAGCTTTCTTT
CDR3: CASKRTEVTEAFF

J: TRBJ1-2
size: .
D: .
V: TRBV7-3
DNA: TGTGCCAGCAGCTCCGACTCCCGCGGGGCTGGCTACACCTTC
CDR3: CASSSDSRGAGYTF

J: TRBJ2-7
size: .
D: .
V: TRBV7-9
DNA: TGTGCCAGCAGCTTAGCGGCAGGGGCTTACGAGCAGTACTTC
CDR3: CASSLAAGAYEQYF

J: TRBJ2-1
size: few
D: TRBD1
V: TRBV28
DNA: TGTGCCAGCAGTTTTCAGGGGGCTTTGAATGAGCAGTTCTTC
CDR3: CASSFQGALNEQFF

J: TRBJ2-3
size: once
D: TRBD2
V: TRBV24-1
DNA: TGTGCCACCAGTGCCCTAGCGGGTACAGATACGCAGTATTTT
CDR3: CATSALAGTDTQYF

J: TRBJ2-7
size: once
D: .
V: TRBV19
DNA: TGTGCCAGTAGTATCCCCGGCGGGTCCGAGCAGTACTTC
CDR3: CASSIPGGSEQYF

J: TRBJ2-1
size: .
D: .
V: TRBV7-3
DNA: TGTGCCAGCAGCCAGCCGGGTTTCCACAATGAGCAGTTCTTC
CDR3: CASSQPGFHNEQFF

J: TRBJ1-2
size: .
D: TRBD1
V: TRBV9
DNA: TGTGCCAGCAGCGTAGGGCAGGGGGCACTATCAGGTGGCTACACCTTC
CDR3: CASSVGQGALSGGYTF

J: TRBJ2-4
size: .
D: TRBD1
V: TRBV7-2
DNA: TGTGCCAGCAGCCGGGACAGCCTAGCCAAAAACATTCAGTACTTC
CDR3: CASSRDSLAKNIQYF

J: TRBJ2-1
size: .
D: TRBD2
V: TRBV5-1
DNA: TGCGCCAGCAGCTTGGGGCAACTCGGGCTAGCGGAAATCTACAATGAGCAGTTCTTC
CDR3: CASSLGQLGLAEIYNEQFF

J: TRBJ1-1
size: .
D: .
V: TRBV7-3
DNA: TGTGCCAGCAGCTTAGGGAGTAGGACTGAAGCTTTCTTT
CDR3: CASSLGSRTEAFF

J: TRBJ2-3
size: .
D: TRBD2
V: TRBV18
DNA: TGTGCCAGCTCACCACCAACTAGCGGGAGGGATACGCAGTATTTT
CDR3: CASSPPTSGRDTQYF

J: TRBJ1-5
size: .
D: .
V: TRBV28
DNA: TGTGCCGGGGGCGATGGGACACTTTCGAAGACCCAGCATTTT
CDR3: CAGGDGTLSKTQHF

J: TRBJ1-4
size: .
D: TRBD1
V: TRBV28
DNA: TGTGCCAGCAGCCCAAGCTACAGGGGGCTTGGAGAAAAACTGTTTTTT
CDR3: CASSPSYRGLGEKLFF

J: TRBJ2-1
size: .
D: .
V: TRBV29-1
DNA: TGCAGCGTTGGGGGGGGCAGGTACAATGAGCAGTTCTTC
CDR3: CSVGGGRYNEQFF

J: TRBJ2-5
size: .
D: .
V: TRBV9
DNA: TGTGCCAGCAGCGTAGCCCCGGACTTCCAAGAGACCCAGTACTTC
CDR3: CASSVAPDFQETQYF

J: TRBJ1-2
size: .
D: .
V: TRBV6-6
DNA: TGTGCCAGCAGTAGAGCGGGACGGAATATTAACTATGGCTACACCTTC
CDR3: CASSRAGRNINYGYTF

J: TRBJ1-1
size: .
D: .
V: TRBV6-5
DNA: TGTGCCAGCAGTTTTATCGGGGATACTGAAGCTTTCTTT
CDR3: CASSFIGDTEAFF

J: TRBJ1-2
size: once
D: TRBD1
V: TRBV27
DNA: TGTGCCAGCAGTTTAGGACAGGGCAACTATGGCTACACCTTC
CDR3: CASSLGQGNYGYTF